This entry concerns a single TCR beta chain. This sample includes further DNA sequences coding for the same CDR3. Trimming took off 2 bases at V and 1 base at J, with 5 bases between the two ends. Germline assignment: CDR1 LGHDT and CDR2 YNNKEL (reference sequence). The CDR3 contains 13 residues. The data stem from a study of blood T cell repertoires in COVID-19. Study-wide background: Collection of acute and convalescent COVID-19 samples took place in the United States, Italy and Spain.

Some clones are missing from TCRdb's copy, which holds only in-frame ones; the method was immunoSEQ multiplex PCR. The table includes approximately 160,000 clones, 75% to 85% detected once. This TCR came from a man aged 40-50 years who had recovered from COVID-19. The V call is TRBV3-1 (or the pseudogene TRBV3-2), the J call TRBJ1-1; the D gene is possibly TRBD1 (5 bases). Sequenced: PBMCs or T cells enriched from blood (not recorded which). This CDR3 is CASSQQGNTEAFF. CDR3 DNA: TGTGCCAGCAGCCAACAGGGGAACACTGAAGCTTTCTTT.